Reported below is one T cell receptor (beta chain). Its antigen is undetermined. This specimen belongs to a study of graft-versus-host responses after intestinal transplantation. For the study at large: Uniformly, recipients were administered anti-thymocyte globulin induction with subsequent tacrolimus and steroids for roughly three years. General observations from the study: Early post-transplant declines in HvG were associated with peak levels of circulating GvH clones. Detection of GvH clones occurred in recipient marrow, and some had their first appearance in ileum or blood. Graft-donor T cell macrochimerism coincided with high graft-versus-host to host-versus-graft clonal ratios in allografts.

This CDR3 region has 15 residues. V gave up 2 bases and J gave up 1 base, with 11 bases separating them. The germline V gene encodes CDR1 MNHEY and CDR2 SMNVEV (reference sequence). Sequenced by immunoSEQ multiplex PCR; TCRdb stores in-frame clones only, minus some. This table holds fewer than 130,000 clones, 90% to 95% found once. This receptor was obtained from a human donor who received an intestinal transplant. The input for sequencing was unstimulated CD8+ T cells sorted from spleen or lymph node cells, taken before intestinal transplant. This chain uses TRBV27 with TRBJ2-5; D could derive from TRBD1 or TRBD2 (5 bases each). The CDR3 loop is CASSLRGVSQETQYF. The CDR3 region has the DNA TGTGCCAGCAGTTTACGAGGGGTGAGCCAAGAGACCCAGTACTTC.